The entry that follows covers one T cell receptor beta chain sequence. Its antigen is currently unknown. The sample belongs to a study of blood T cells in healthy people across ages. Study-level points and caveats: Donor CMV status was unknown, possibly confounding expanded clonotype changes. Aged donors had fewer naive CD4+ cells and lower diversity than long-lived donors. TCR beta diversity, measured per million T cells, fell in a roughly linear way with age.

The CDR3 is 16 amino acids. Deletions cut 0 bases from V and 3 bases from J, with 11 bases between. CDR1 and CDR2 (germline): LGHDT, YNNKEL (reference sequence). The authors ran a second PCR of 7 to 11 cycles using a sample-barcoded 5' primer and a J-beta primer mix. Researchers report that a template-switch adaptor with 12 random nucleotides tagged each cDNA molecule. TCRdb re-derived calls from the 5' RACE reads in MiXCR, one entry per CDR3 protein. Among 1.5 million to 1.8 million distinct CDR3 sequences listed, 42% were seen once. Sequencing input: blood. The chain uses TRBV3-1 and TRBJ1-4; D gene uncertain. The sequence derives from a woman aged 18-35 years in good health. The CDR3 region is CASSQDFRIPNEKLFF. In DNA form, the CDR3 reads TGTGCCAGCAGCCAAGATTTCAGGATCCCTAATGAAAAACTGTTTTTT.